This TCR beta chain was sequenced during a study of T cells after yellow fever vaccination. Study-wide background: Preparation of the low-cell-number fractions used SMART-Seq v4 Ultra Low Input.

Study-wide findings and caveats: The booster saw the reappearance of most primary-vaccination clones (roughly 97% CD4, 80% to 90% CD8).

Template switching with 5'RACE generated the TCR cDNA and added a universal primer site and UMIs. TCRdb re-analysed the 5' RACE reads in MiXCR, keeping a single row per CDR3 protein. The sample has 500,000 to 700,000 distinct CDR3 sequences; about a fifth are singletons. The germline CDR1 and CDR2 sequences are SGHTA and FQGNSA. This CDR3 has 16 residues. Trimming removed 5 bases from V and 1 base from J, with 15 bases in between. This clonotype was seen a handful of times. Its target is unknown. The material sequenced was PBMCs, taken 15 days after the yellow fever booster vaccination. The J gene is TRBJ2-1, the V gene TRBV7-2; maybe TRBD2 (6 bases). This receptor was obtained from a man aged 25 to 40 who received the YFV17D yellow fever vaccine. The CDR3 is CASSTGLSPSYNEQFF. The CDR3 nucleotides are TGTGCCAGCAGCACGGGACTGTCTCCTTCCTACAATGAGCAGTTCTTC.